Listed below are T cell receptor beta chains from one sample, sequenced in a study of blood T cell repertoires in COVID-19. Assay used: immunoSEQ multiplex PCR; TCRdb lists only in-frame clones, some missing. The data show around 300,000 clones, more than 75% seen once. Specimen: peripheral blood. Receptors were obtained from a woman aged 50 to 60 with active or convalescent COVID-19. Both conserved end residues are part of each CDR3. Fields, in order: D gene, clone size, V gene, J gene, CDR3 DNA, CDR3 protein. D genes are given only for firm matches. The size of a clone is reported for some rows only, either as once, few or many, or as a class for expanded clones.

>TRBD2|-|TRBV15|TRBJ2-4
TGTGCCACCAGCAGAGAAAGCGGGAGGGAGGATAGGGCCAAAAACATTCAGTACTTC
CATSRESGREDRAKNIQYF
>TRBD1|-|TRBV28|TRBJ2-5
TGTGCCAGCAGTTTATCAGGGACAGGAAAAGAGACCCAGTACTTC
CASSLSGTGKETQYF
>TRBD1|-|TRBV5-5|TRBJ1-3
TGTGCCAGCAGTAGGGACAGGAGCTACTCTGGAAACACCATATATTTT
CASSRDRSYSGNTIYF
>-|-|TRBV4-2|TRBJ1-1
TGTGCCAGCAGCCAAGTAGATGGCGGTAACACTGAAGCTTTCTTT
CASSQVDGGNTEAFF
>TRBD1|-|TRBV6-6|TRBJ2-1
TGTGCCAGCAGGGGCCCGGGACAGGGGGTAAATGAGCAGTTCTTC
CASRGPGQGVNEQFF
>-|-|TRBV19|TRBJ1-4
TGTGCCAGTAGTATTGTGAGAACAGGAAAGAATGAAAAACTGTTTTTT
CASSIVRTGKNEKLFF
>TRBD1|-|TRBV7-2|TRBJ1-2
TGTGCCAGCAGCTGGCGACAGGGGACCAACTATGGCTACACCTTC
CASSWRQGTNYGYTF
>-|-|TRBV10-3|TRBJ1-1
TGTGCCATCAGTGAGGTTACAGGGAAGACTGAAGCTTTCTTT
CAISEVTGKTEAFF
>-|-|TRBV7-3|TRBJ1-1
TGTGCCAGCAGCTTAATGGGACAGAACACTGAAGCTTTCTTT
CASSLMGQNTEAFF
>-|-|TRBV7-3|TRBJ2-2
TGTGCCAGCAGTATCTCCTCCCTTACCGGGGAGCTGTTTTTT
CASSISSLTGELFF
>-|-|TRBV25-1|TRBJ1-4
TGTGCCAGCAGTGAATTTGGGGGGAAACTGTTTTTT
CASSEFGGKLFF
>-|-|TRBV19|TRBJ1-1
TGTGCCAGTCTCCCGGGAGGTTCGAACACTGAAGCTTTCTTT
CASLPGGSNTEAFF
>-|-|TRBV5-6|TRBJ2-4
TGTGCCAGCAGTTGGGACATCGGAGGAGCCAAAAACATTCAGTACTTC
CASSWDIGGAKNIQYF
>TRBD1|-|TRBV29-1|TRBJ2-7
TGCAGCGGGACGCAGGGGGCCCCCTACGAGCAGTACTTC
CSGTQGAPYEQYF
>-|-|TRBV7-3|TRBJ2-2
TGTGCCAGCAGCGGGGGACACAACACCGGGGAGCTGTTTTTT
CASSGGHNTGELFF
>TRBD2|once|TRBV4-3|TRBJ2-3
TGCGCCAGCAGCCAATCCGCTAGCGGGAGAGCAGATACGCAGTATTTT
CASSQSASGRADTQYF
>TRBD1|-|TRBV19|TRBJ1-1
TGTGCCAGTAGTATAATGGTCGGACAGGGGGTCATGAACACTGAAGCTTTCTTT
CASSIMVGQGVMNTEAFF
>-|-|TRBV12-3/TRBV12-4|TRBJ1-2
TGTGCCAGCAAAATCGCAGGGTACGGCTACACCTTC
CASKIAGYGYTF
>TRBD2|few|TRBV4-1|TRBJ2-3
TGCGCCAGCAGAGTAGCGGGAGCCAGCACAGATACGCAGTATTTT
CASRVAGASTDTQYF
>-|-|TRBV15|TRBJ1-1
TGTGCCACCAGCAGAGCAGGGTGGACTGAAGCTTTCTTT
CATSRAGWTEAFF
>TRBD1|-|TRBV14|TRBJ1-1
TGTGCCAGCAGCCCGAGACAGGGAACTGAAGCTTTCTTT
CASSPRQGTEAFF
>TRBD2|-|TRBV18|TRBJ2-3
TGTGCCAGCTCACCAAATAGCGGGAACACAGATACGCAGTATTTT
CASSPNSGNTDTQYF
>TRBD1|-|TRBV24-1|TRBJ2-7
TGTGCCACCAGTGAGCTCCGGGACAGAGACGACCAGGAGACCTACGAGCAGTACTTC
CATSELRDRDDQETYEQYF
>-|-|TRBV3-1/TRBV3-2|TRBJ2-7
TGTGCCAGCACCAGCGGCCTAACAGCCTACGAGCAGTACTTC
CASTSGLTAYEQYF
>-|-|TRBV29-1|TRBJ2-1
TGCAGCGTTGAAGAAGCCCTATTCTTC
CSVEEALFF
>-|-|TRBV5-5|TRBJ1-4
TGTGCCAGCAGCTTCACAGGGCCTCCTATGACTGAAAAACTGTTTTTT
CASSFTGPPMTEKLFF
>-|-|TRBV6-2/TRBV6-3|TRBJ1-5
TGTGCCAGCAGTTACCTGGACACTAGCAATCAGCCCCAGCATTTT
CASSYLDTSNQPQHF
>-|-|TRBV7-3|TRBJ2-2
TGTGCCAGCAGCATGTCCGCCGGGGAGCTGTTTTTT
CASSMSAGELFF
>-|-|TRBV19|TRBJ1-5
TGTGCCAGTAGTAAGGGAGTCAGTATTCAGCCCCAGCATTTT
CASSKGVSIQPQHF
>-|-|TRBV9|TRBJ2-3
TGTGCCAGCAGCGTAGCTGGGGGAGGAGTGATAGATACGCAGTATTTT
CASSVAGGGVIDTQYF
>-|-|TRBV6-1|TRBJ2-3
TGTGCCAGCAGTCAGACAGATACGCAGTATTTT
CASSQTDTQYF
>TRBD1|-|TRBV19|TRBJ2-5
TGTGCCAGTAGTATCGGACAGGGGCGGGACGAGACCCAGTACTTC
CASSIGQGRDETQYF
>-|-|TRBV5-1|TRBJ2-5
TGCGCCAGCAGCTTGAGTCGGCAGGGTTTGACCCAGTACTTC
CASSLSRQGLTQYF
>TRBD2|-|TRBV13|TRBJ2-7
TGTGCCAGCAGCTTAGGGGTGTGGGAGGGACGGACAGAGCAGTACTTC
CASSLGVWEGRTEQYF
>TRBD1|once|TRBV18|TRBJ1-3
TGTGCCAGCTCACCCCAGCCGACAGGGAACGGAAACACCATATATTTT
CASSPQPTGNGNTIYF
>TRBD1|-|TRBV24-1|TRBJ1-2
TGTGCCACCAGTGCGGCAGGGGGCGAGAAAGACTATGGCTACACCTTC
CATSAAGGEKDYGYTF
>-|-|TRBV27|TRBJ1-6
TGTGCCAGCAGTTTCGAGGGTTCACCCCTCCACTTT
CASSFEGSPLHF
>-|-|TRBV29-1|TRBJ1-1
TGCAGCGCCCCCGTCGGGGGGGCGGCTTTCTTT
CSAPVGGAAFF
>TRBD1|once|TRBV6-2/TRBV6-3|TRBJ1-1
TGTGCCAGCAGTTACTTACCGGGACAGGTGAGGATGAACACTGAAGCTTTCTTT
CASSYLPGQVRMNTEAFF
>-|-|TRBV3-1/TRBV3-2|TRBJ1-1
TGTGCCAGCAGCCAAGGGCCTACAGGGGAAGCTTTCTTT
CASSQGPTGEAFF
>TRBD2|once|TRBV5-6|TRBJ2-2
TGTGCCAGCAGCTTGGGGCCTAGCGGGACCGGGGAGCTGTTTTTT
CASSLGPSGTGELFF
>-|-|TRBV24-1|TRBJ1-1
TGTGCCACTACACAGGGAATCCCTCGCGCTGAAGCTTTCTTT
CATTQGIPRAEAFF
>-|-|TRBV5-1|TRBJ2-7
TGCGCCAGCAGCTTGGGTTCGGAGTACGAGCAGTACTTC
CASSLGSEYEQYF
>TRBD2|-|TRBV19|TRBJ2-7
TGTGCCAGTAGTCCGCGGACTAGCGGGCAAATGTCTACGAGCATGCAGTACTTC
CASSPRTSGQMSTSMQYF
>TRBD2|-|TRBV27|TRBJ2-7
TGTGCCAGCAGTTTAAGGGTCCGCTCTAGCGGAAGAGTCTACGAGCAGTACTTC
CASSLRVRSSGRVYEQYF
>-|-|TRBV2|TRBJ1-2
TGTGCCAGCAGTGAAATGGGGCAGGGTAGAGGCTACACCTTC
CASSEMGQGRGYTF
>TRBD2|once|TRBV7-9|TRBJ2-7
TGTGCCAGCAGCTCCATTAGCGGGACTTTATACGAGCAGTACTTC
CASSSISGTLYEQYF
>TRBD2|-|TRBV9|TRBJ2-1
TGTGCCAGCAGCGTTTTGACTAGCGGGAGTAGGCATGAGCAGTTCTTC
CASSVLTSGSRHEQFF
>-|once|TRBV6-2/TRBV6-3|TRBJ1-5
TGTGCCAGCAGCCCACTCGTTTCGCCCCAGCATTTT
CASSPLVSPQHF
>TRBD1|-|TRBV5-1|TRBJ2-7
TGCGCCAGCAGCTTGGCCCCTTTGGACAGGGAGCTATCCTACGAGCAGTACTTC
CASSLAPLDRELSYEQYF
>-|-|TRBV30|TRBJ2-7
TGTGCCTGGATGGGGGCCACCGTCCGAGAGCAGTACTTC
CAWMGATVREQYF
>TRBD1|once|TRBV20-1|TRBJ2-6
TGCAGTGCTAGTGTTCCCGGGACAGGGTTGGTCAACGTCCTGACTTTC
CSASVPGTGLVNVLTF